A selection of T cell receptor beta chains follows, all from one sample in a study of monozygotic twins with cystic fibrosis. TCRdb keeps only in-frame clones here, not all; method: immunoSEQ multiplex PCR. The sample lists over 25,000 clones, 95% to 98% seen once, with approximately 2.6% in the top ten. Sequencing was performed on blood. These TCRs come from a girl aged 2 to 9 with cystic fibrosis. Both conserved end residues are part of each CDR3. A D gene is named only where the DNA matches it firmly. Only some rows state a clone size, as once, few, many or a class for expanded clones.

j_gene,v_gene,d_gene,abundance,CDR3aa,CDR3nt
TRBJ2-7,TRBV28,NA,NA,CASSSSIGYEQYF,TGTGCCAGCAGCTCCTCTATCGGCTACGAGCAGTACTTC
TRBJ2-5,TRBV5-8,TRBD2,once,CASSPGLAGRTQYF,TGTGCCAGCAGCCCAGGACTAGCGGGACGGACCCAGTACTTC
TRBJ2-1,TRBV19,NA,once,CASTNGYNEQFF,TGTGCCAGTACTAATGGGTACAATGAGCAGTTCTTC
TRBJ2-1,TRBV5-1,NA,NA,CASSLNPADRISAEQFF,TGCGCCAGCAGCTTGAATCCCGCGGACCGAATAAGTGCTGAGCAGTTCTTC
TRBJ1-2,TRBV29-1,NA,NA,CSVGISGYTF,TGCAGCGTGGGTATTAGTGGCTACACCTTC
TRBJ1-5,TRBV15,NA,once,CATSRASGPRGLQPQHF,TGTGCCACCAGCAGAGCGAGCGGCCCGAGGGGCCTTCAGCCCCAGCATTTT
TRBJ2-1,TRBV25-1,NA,NA,CASRGNNEQFF,TGTGCCAGCAGGGGGAATAATGAGCAGTTCTTC
TRBJ1-5,TRBV19,TRBD1,NA,CASSRAGGDNQPQHF,TGTGCCAGTAGTAGGGCAGGGGGAGACAATCAGCCCCAGCATTTT
TRBJ2-7,TRBV5-8,TRBD2,NA,CASTTSGYLYEQYF,TGTGCCAGCACCACTAGCGGATATCTCTACGAGCAGTACTTC
TRBJ1-2,TRBV4-3,TRBD1,NA,CASSQPGQGEYTF,TGCGCCAGCAGCCAACCGGGACAGGGAGAGTACACCTTC
TRBJ1-5,TRBV28,NA,NA,CASSKYSNQPQHF,TGTGCCAGCAGCAAATATAGCAATCAGCCCCAGCATTTT
TRBJ1-2,TRBV6-5,NA,NA,CASSPQANYGYTF,TGTGCCAGCAGCCCTCAGGCTAACTATGGCTACACCTTC
TRBJ1-2,TRBV5-8,NA,NA,CASSLWGGDYTF,TGTGCCAGCAGCTTGTGGGGGGGCGACTACACCTTC
TRBJ1-1,TRBV29-1,NA,NA,CSAGRENTEAFF,TGCAGCGCCGGACGGGAGAACACTGAAGCTTTCTTT
TRBJ2-2,TRBV28,NA,NA,CASSLLGYTGELFF,TGTGCCAGCAGTTTACTCGGCTACACCGGGGAGCTGTTTTTT
TRBJ2-5,TRBV5-1,TRBD2,NA,CASSLGGSRLAGLRTQYF,TGCGCCAGCAGCTTGGGGGGTTCGCGACTAGCGGGACTAAGGACCCAGTACTTC
TRBJ2-2,TRBV7-3,TRBD2,NA,CASSLAVAGGLPGELFF,TGTGCCAGCAGCTTAGCAGTGGCGGGAGGGTTACCCGGGGAGCTGTTTTTT
TRBJ1-5,TRBV30,NA,once,CAWSWAGSNQPQHF,TGTGCCTGGAGTTGGGCAGGGAGCAATCAGCCCCAGCATTTT
TRBJ1-4,TRBV30,NA,NA,CAWSPTGLREKLFF,TGTGCCTGGAGCCCGACAGGCCTACGGGAAAAACTGTTTTTT
TRBJ1-3,TRBV7-9,NA,NA,CAITTGTPGNTIYF,TGTGCCATAACCACAGGGACGCCTGGAAACACCATATATTTT
TRBJ2-7,TRBV28,NA,once,CASSRDFPYEQYF,TGTGCCAGCAGTCGGGACTTCCCCTACGAGCAGTACTTC
TRBJ2-3,TRBV5-6,TRBD1,NA,CASSGRTPGQNTDTQYF,TGTGCCAGCAGCGGCAGGACACCGGGACAGAACACAGATACGCAGTATTTT